Presented here are 8 T cell receptor beta chains from one specimen sequenced in a study of beta chain features in type 1 diabetes. Isolated RNA was reverse transcribed in full, so expressed TCRB transcripts were sequenced. The data were produced by immunoSEQ multiplex PCR, yet TCRdb's version contains in-frame clones alone and is incomplete. The repertoire holds around 330,000 clones, 8% to 13% seen once, with 0.015% to 0.02% in the top ten. Sequences were obtained from naive CD4+ T cells from blood. The source of these receptors is a woman in her 30s in good health.

This clone was seen more than once but under ten times. The chain joins TRBV2 to TRBJ2-3, with 7 bases matching TRBD2. J gave up 6 bases and V 3 bases, and 12 bases lay outside the gene matches. This CDR3 comprises 16 residues. CDR1 is SNHLY and CDR2 is FYNNEI in the germline V gene. CDR3: CASSDRGRIGMDTQYF. The DNA for the CDR3 is TGTGCCAGCAGTGACCGCGGGAGAATCGGGATGGATACGCAGTATTTT. The full variable domain, completed using reference TRBV2 and TRBJ2-3, is EPEVTQTPSHQVTQMGQEVILRCVPISNHLYFYWYRQILGQKVEFLVSFYNNEISEKSEIFDDQFSVERPDGSNFTLKIRSTKLEDSAMYFCASSDRGRIGMDTQYFGPGTRLTVL.

The V gene is TRBV18, the J gene TRBJ1-5, with TRBD1 matching 9 bases. This CDR3 contains 14 residues. Looked up from germline, CDR1 is KGHSH and CDR2 is LQKENI. The ends lost 3 bases at V and 7 bases at J; junction bases unmatched: 4. CDR3 in DNA: TGTGCCAGCTCACCGGGACAGGGTCGCCAGCCCCAGCATTTT. This codes for CASSPGQGRQPQHF.

This clone was seen only a few times. V and J are TRBV5-4 and TRBJ1-2; TRBD1 aligns across 7 bases. CDR1 and CDR2 from the germline V gene are SGHNT and YYREEE (reference sequence). V shed 4 bases and J 5 bases; nucleotides not matched to a gene: 11. The CDR3 consists of 15 residues. CDR3 protein: CASSRGQMSQYGYTF. DNA for the CDR3: TGTGCCAGCAGCAGGGGACAGATGAGCCAATATGGCTACACCTTC.

This rearrangement joins TRBV7-2 to TRBJ2-1, with 10 bases aligning to TRBD2. V gave up 0 bases and J gave up 4 bases; unmatched junction bases: 6. The CDR3 sequence is 17 residues long. Germline V gene data show CDR1 as SGHTA and CDR2 as FQGNSA. CDR3 DNA: TGTGCCAGCAGCTTAGCGGAACCGGGACTAGCGTACAATGAGCAGTTCTTC. Translating gives CASSLAEPGLAYNEQFF.

The rearrangement links TRBV19 to TRBJ2-2, with D possibly TRBD2 on 5 matching bases. The germline CDR1 and CDR2 sequences are LNHDA and SQIVND (reference sequence). The V end lost 6 bases, the J end lost 4 bases, and 12 bases lay between the germline ends. The CDR3 has 14 amino acids. The CDR3 protein is CASRSGRPTGELFF. The CDR3 DNA follows: TGTGCCAGTAGGAGCGGACGACCCACCGGGGAGCTGTTTTTT.

The chain recombines TRBV28 with TRBJ1-2; possibly TRBD1 for D (6 bases). V was pared by 6 bases and J by 1 base, with 15 bases between. Looked up from germline, CDR1 is MDHEN and CDR2 is SYDVKM. The CDR3 covers 15 residues. In DNA, the CDR3 is TGTGCCAGCAGCTCCAGGGGATTGTTTAACTATGGCTACACCTTC. As protein: CASSSRGLFNYGYTF.

The chain joins TRBV5-6 to TRBJ1-3; weak D call: TRBD1 (6 bases). Germline V lookup: CDR1 SGHDT, CDR2 YYEEEE. This CDR3 spans 16 amino acids. With 2 bases removed from V and 3 bases from J, the gap between germline ends came to 15 bases. CDR3 protein: CASSFYDRIGGNTIYF. For the CDR3, the DNA is TGTGCCAGCAGCTTCTACGACAGGATCGGTGGAAACACCATATATTTT.

The gene calls are TRBV4-3 and TRBJ1-1; perhaps TRBD1 as D (5 bases). Trimming took off 0 bases at V and 3 bases at J, with 11 bases between the two ends. Germline CDR1 is LGHNA and CDR2 is YSLEER. This CDR3 has 15 residues. This chain's CDR3 is CASSQDRGVDTEAFF. The CDR3 DNA is TGCGCCAGCAGCCAAGATAGGGGTGTGGACACTGAAGCTTTCTTT.